The 8 T cell receptor beta chains below come from one sample, sequenced in a study of blood T cell repertoires in acute mononucleosis. Produced via immunoSEQ multiplex PCR; TCRdb's table is partial and in-frame only. The sample lists several hundred clones; about 36% were seen once. Time point here: acute infectious mononucleosis, at clinical presentation within 2 weeks of symptom onset (visit 1). Points from the study as a whole: GLC-BM selection appeared to involve both TCR alpha and beta chains.

The specimen comprised EBV GLC epitope tetramer+ CD8+ T cells sorted from PBMCs, sampled during acute infectious mononucleosis. Subset reported: CD8 T cells binding tetramer with EBV BMLF1 280-288 peptide (GLC-BM). These receptors were taken from a man younger than 30 with infectious mononucleosis caused by EBV.

This clone has just a few counts. A far larger clone is just one base off, so this is likely a read error. The V gene is TRBV28, the J gene TRBJ2-7; no reliable D call. The CDR3 extends over 13 amino acids. Germline assignment: CDR1 MDHEN and CDR2 SYDVKM. CDR3 DNA sequence: TGTGCCATCAGTTTACCCCTCAGTGGGGAGCAGTACTTC. This translates into CAISLPLSGEQYF.

This clone appeared a few times. It is likely a read error: a sequence one base away is far more abundant. Distinct nucleotide sequences in the sample also encode this CDR3. The chain links TRBV9 to TRBJ1-4; possible D gene TRBD1, 5 bases. Germline-derived CDR1 and CDR2 are SGDLS and YYNGEE. Trimming removed 3 bases at V and 3 bases at J, with 15 bases between. The CDR3 runs to 16 residues. The CDR3 sequence is CASSDGQVASNEKLFF. DNA of the CDR3: TGTGCCAGCAGCGACGGACAAGTTGCATCTAATGAAAAACTGTTTTTT.

This chain links TRBV28 with TRBJ2-5; D not certain. Looked up from germline, CDR1 is MDHEN and CDR2 is SYDVKM. Deletions cut 2 bases from V and 5 bases from J, with 12 bases between. The length of the CDR3 is 14 residues. The CDR3 nucleotides read TGTGCCAGCAGTTTACCCCTCAGTGTGGAGACCCAGTACTTC. As protein: CASSLPLSVETQYF.

Remarks on this clone: A far larger clone is a single base away, which makes a read error likely. This chain links TRBV29-1 with TRBJ1-4, with D possibly TRBD1 on 6 matching bases. Germline assignment: CDR1 SQVTM and CDR2 ANQGSEA. V lost 5 bases to trimming and J lost 2 bases, with 12 bases between them. CDR3 size: 14 residues. The CDR3 loop is CSVSAGGTNEKLFF. As DNA, the CDR3 is TGCAGCGTTAGCGCCGGGGGCACTAATGAAAAACTGTTTTTT.

This clone was seen a few times. The chain employs TRBV7-3 and TRBJ2-1; D remains ambiguous. The germline V gene has CDR1 SGHTA and CDR2 FQGTGA. V gave up 5 bases and J gave up 6 bases, with 8 bases separating them. This CDR3 comprises 12 residues. The CDR3 coding sequence is TGTGCCAGCAGCGTAGTAGGCAATGAGCAGTTCTTC. Translating gives CASSVVGNEQFF.

Remarks on this clone: One end of the junction does not line up with germline, which may come from a read error. This chain uses TRBV29-1 with TRBJ1-4; no clear D. The length of the CDR3 is 14 residues. Germline V gene data show CDR1 as SQVTM and CDR2 as ANQGSEA. CDR3: CCVGAGVSNEKLFF. The CDR3 DNA sequence: TGCTGCGTTGGCGCCGGGGTCTCTAATGAAAAACTGTTTTTT.

The chain combines TRBV27 with TRBJ2-1; the match to TRBD2 covers 7 bases. The V and J ends lost 6 bases and 5 bases, in that order; junction bases with no gene match: 16. The germline gives CDR1 MNHEY, CDR2 SMNVEV (reference sequence). The CDR3 is made up of 17 amino acids. The CDR3 spells CASRLRGRGIVNNEQFF. The CDR3 DNA reads as TGTGCCAGCAGGCTACGAGGGAGGGGAATCGTCAACAATGAGCAGTTCTTC.

Here the CDR3 reads CASSFSGRAWVDTQYF. As DNA, the CDR3 is TGTGCCAGCAGTTTTAGCGGGAGGGCCTGGGTTGATACGCAGTATTTT. This chain joins TRBV28 and TRBJ2-3; 11 bases agree with TRBD2. The CDR3 loop spans 16 amino acids. Unmatched junction bases numbered 8, after V lost 3 bases and J lost 6 bases. The germline CDR1 and CDR2 sequences are MDHEN and SYDVKM.